These 25 T cell receptor beta chains came from one sample sequenced in a study of radiotherapy plus CTLA-4 blockade in lung cancer. Here immunoSEQ multiplex PCR was the method, and the copy in TCRdb shows in-frame clones only, minus some. There are around 100,000 clones in the sample; roughly 77% occur only once, and 3% to 4% lies in the top ten. The specimen was peripheral blood, collected from a patient treated with radiotherapy plus ipilimumab. These TCRs come from a human donor with non-small cell lung cancer that progressed on radiotherapy plus ipilimumab. Some clones in this sample may be carry-over from other donors' samples.

The CDR3 spells CASSLAGPAGNQPQHF. The CDR3 region has the DNA TGTGCCAGCAGCTTAGCCGGGCCAGCGGGCAATCAGCCCCAGCATTTT. The chain couples TRBV7-9 to TRBJ1-5; no clear D. Trimming removed 0 bases from V and 2 bases from J, with 11 bases in between. Germline loops: CDR1 SEHNR, CDR2 FQNEAQ (reference sequence). The CDR3 spans 16 residues.

The CDR3 sequence: CASSPNSIFSYNEQFF. The CDR3 DNA is TGTGCCAGCTCACCAAATTCCATATTCTCCTACAATGAGCAGTTCTTC. The chain combines TRBV18 with TRBJ2-1, with D hard to call. This CDR3 is 16 amino acids long. Germline CDR1 is KGHSH and CDR2 is LQKENI. V was clipped by 2 bases and J by 0 bases, with 11 bases between them.

In DNA, the CDR3 is TGTGCCAGCAGCTTAGGCGGCGCTGGGGCCAACGTCCTGACTTTC. Protein product: CASSLGGAGANVLTF. The rearrangement joins TRBV7-2 to TRBJ2-6; no firm D call. This CDR3 comprises 15 residues. Germline V gene sequence: CDR1 SGHTA, CDR2 FQGNSA. V was clipped by 1 base and J by 2 bases, with 6 bases between them.

The chain combines TRBV18 with TRBJ1-5; no clear D. Germline V CDR1 and CDR2: KGHSH, LQKENI. The V and J ends lost 6 bases and 4 bases respectively, with 13 bases between them. This CDR3 contains 14 residues. Here the CDR3 DNA reads TGTGCCAGCTCTTCTTCGTTGGGTAATCAGCCCCAGCATTTT. Amino acids: CASSSSLGNQPQHF.

This clone appeared a few times. The chain has TRBV19 and TRBJ1-6; TRBD1 agrees at 7 bases. The CDR3 length is 13 residues. The germline V gene encodes CDR1 LNHDA and CDR2 SQIVND (reference sequence). Germline trimming cut 8 bases from V and 13 bases from J; bases unmatched to any gene: 11. CDR3 nucleotide sequence: TGTGCCAGTGCGGACCTGGACAGGAGGCCCCTCCACTTT. Residues: CASADLDRRPLHF. The full variable domain, in which reference TRBV19 and TRBJ1-6 provide the parts outside the CDR3, is DGGITQSPKYLFRKEGQNVTLSCEQNLNHDAMYWYRQDPGQGLRLIYYSQIVNDFQKGDIAEGYSVSREKKESFPLTVTSAQKNPTAFYLCASADLDRRPLHFGNGTRLTVT.

The V call is TRBV7-2, the J call TRBJ1-1; no clear D. This CDR3 has 12 amino acids. Germline CDR1 is SGHTA and CDR2 is FQGNSA. Trimming removed 7 bases at V and 3 bases at J, with 9 bases between. In nucleotides, the CDR3 is TGTGCCAGCAAAACGGTATACACTGAAGCTTTCTTT. Amino acid sequence: CASKTVYTEAFF.

The chain is built from TRBV5-5 and TRBJ2-7, with 7 nucleotides matching TRBD2. The CDR3 loop spans 16 amino acids. Germline loops: CDR1 SGHKS, CDR2 YYEKEE (reference sequence). V lost 0 bases and J lost 4; bases outside the gene matches: 10. CDR3 DNA: TGTGCCAGCAGCTTGGTTGGCGGGGGACTCCCTTACGAGCAGTACTTC. This gives the protein CASSLVGGGLPYEQYF.

This clone was seen more than once but under ten times. This rearrangement joins TRBV19 to TRBJ1-1; 10 nucleotides match TRBD1. The CDR3 is 17 amino acids. V trimming: 5 bases; J trimming: 10 bases; junction bases outside the gene matches: 19. Germline lookup yields CDR1 LNHDA and CDR2 SQIVND (reference sequence). The chain's CDR3 is CASSGLDNSWDRGVAFF. CDR3 DNA: TGTGCCAGTAGTGGGCTTGATAATTCTTGGGACAGGGGAGTAGCTTTCTTT.

The chain employs TRBV6-5 and TRBJ1-2; 9 bases are a match to TRBD1. CDR1 MNHEY and CDR2 SVGAGI come from the germline V gene. V lost 6 bases and J lost 8; bases outside the gene matches: 7. This CDR3 is 13 amino acids long. The CDR3 reads CASSQGQGGGYTF. CDR3 DNA: TGTGCCAGCAGCCAGGGACAGGGAGGGGGCTACACCTTC.

The V and J genes are TRBV11-2 and TRBJ1-6, with 8 nucleotides matching TRBD1. J lost 7 bases, V lost 5 bases, and 10 bases had no gene match. Looked up from germline, CDR1 is SGHAT and CDR2 is FQNNGV. CDR3 size: 16 residues. Here the CDR3 reads CASSRSQGAQNSPLHF. The CDR3 nucleotides read TGTGCCAGCAGCAGAAGCCAGGGGGCTCAGAATTCACCCCTCCACTTT.

This chain uses TRBV5-6 with TRBJ2-6; no clear D gene. This CDR3 comprises 17 residues. Trimming shortened V by 2 bases and J by 1 base, and 13 bases separated the two germline ends. Germline lookup yields CDR1 SGHDT and CDR2 YYEEEE. The CDR3 here is CASSLWYPASGANVLTF. Here the CDR3 DNA reads TGTGCCAGCAGCTTATGGTATCCCGCGTCTGGGGCCAACGTCCTGACTTTC.

The J gene is TRBJ1-2, the V gene TRBV19; 7 bases match TRBD1. The V segment lost 4 bases and the J segment 1 base; nucleotides outside the gene matches: 9. This CDR3 contains 16 residues. Germline values: CDR1 LNHDA, CDR2 SQIVND (reference sequence). CDR3 loop: CASSKGQTPLNYGYTF. DNA for the CDR3: TGTGCCAGTAGTAAGGGACAGACACCTCTTAACTATGGCTACACCTTC.

V usage is TRBV10-3 and J usage is TRBJ2-5; D perhaps matches TRBD2 (6 bases). Germline values: CDR1 ENHRY, CDR2 SYGVKD. CDR3 length: 15 amino acids. The V and J ends lost 7 bases and 3 bases respectively, with 18 bases between them. The CDR3 DNA reads as TGTGCCATCAAAAGGGACCGGGGGAACGAAGAGACCCAGTACTTC. Residues: CAIKRDRGNEETQYF.

The chain is built from TRBV5-1 and TRBJ2-3; 8 nucleotides align to TRBD1. The germline V gene has CDR1 SGHRS and CDR2 YFSETQ. The CDR3 extends over 17 amino acids. J lost 4 bases, V lost 4 bases, and 14 bases had no gene match. The CDR3: CASSPWGQGAGSDTQYF. The CDR3 bases are TGCGCCAGCAGCCCCTGGGGGCAGGGGGCAGGTTCAGATACGCAGTATTTT. Complete variable domain (other parts from reference TRBV5-1 and TRBJ2-3): KAGVTQTPRYLIKTRGQQVTLSCSPISGHRSVSWYQQTPGQGLQFLFEYFSETQRNKGNFPGRFSGRQFSNSRSEMNVSTLELGDSALYLCASSPWGQGAGSDTQYFGPGTRLTVL.

The J gene is TRBJ2-7, the V gene TRBV30; D assignment may be TRBD1 or TRBD2 (5 bases each). V lost 0 bases, J lost 6 bases, and 12 bases lay in between. The CDR3 sequence is 13 residues long. Per the germline V gene, CDR1 is GTSNPN and CDR2 is SVGIG (reference sequence). The CDR3: CAWSVVYGGEQYF. In nucleotides, the CDR3 is TGTGCCTGGAGTGTGGTCTATGGGGGCGAGCAGTACTTC. The whole variable domain, filled in from reference TRBV30 and TRBJ2-7, reads SQTIHQWPATLVQPVGSPLSLECTVEGTSNPNLYWYRQAAGRGLQLLFYSVGIGQISSEVPQNLSASRPQDRQFILSSKKLLLSDSGFYLCAWSVVYGGEQYFGPGTRLTVT.

The chain recombines TRBV18 with TRBJ1-1, with a tentative D call TRBD1 (5 bases). The V and J ends lost 11 bases and 7 bases respectively, with 20 bases between them. Looked up from germline, CDR1 is KGHSH and CDR2 is LQKENI. The CDR3 is made up of 13 amino acids. The CDR3 protein is CASGETQGVEAFF. DNA for the CDR3: TGTGCCTCGGGAGAAACCCAGGGTGTTGAAGCTTTCTTT.

The chain links TRBV9 to TRBJ1-2, with D unresolved. The CDR3 runs to 13 residues. Trimming removed 7 bases at V and 2 bases at J, with 12 bases between. CDR1 SGDLS and CDR2 YYNGEE come from the germline V gene. For the CDR3, the DNA is TGTGCCAGCTCCACCCAGCCGAACTATGGCTACACCTTC. Encoded protein: CASSTQPNYGYTF.

The V and J genes are TRBV10-3 and TRBJ1-2; TRBD1 matches 10 bases. The ends lost 0 bases at V and 2 bases at J; junction bases unmatched: 6. CDR3 length: 17 amino acids. Looked up from germline, CDR1 is ENHRY and CDR2 is SYGVKD. Here the CDR3 reads CAISESGTGDFNYGYTF. CDR3 nucleotides: TGTGCCATCAGTGAGTCCGGGACAGGGGACTTCAACTATGGCTACACCTTC.

The rearrangement links TRBV7-9 to TRBJ1-6, with 8 bases fitting TRBD1. Germline V CDR1 and CDR2: SEHNR, FQNEAQ (reference sequence). The junction had 5 bases not matched to a gene; V was cut back by 3 bases and J by 7 bases. CDR3 length equals 15 residues. The CDR3 reads CASSFGQGANSPLHF. The DNA for the CDR3 is TGTGCCAGCAGCTTCGGACAGGGCGCCAATTCACCCCTCCACTTT.

This chain links TRBV18 with TRBJ1-3, with D tentatively TRBD1 (6 bases). CDR3 length: 16 amino acids. With 3 bases removed from V and 4 bases from J, the gap between germline ends came to 16 bases. The V gene's germline CDR1 is KGHSH and CDR2 LQKENI. Here the CDR3 reads CASSPQAQGSGNTIYF. The DNA for the CDR3 is TGTGCCAGCTCACCCCAGGCGCAGGGGTCCGGAAACACCATATATTTT.

This clone was observed a single time. The rearrangement joins TRBV27 to TRBJ1-1; D is possibly TRBD1 (5 bases). This CDR3 is built from 16 residues. Trimming pared 4 bases from V and 1 base from J, leaving 16 bases between. CDR1 and CDR2 from the germline V gene are MNHEY and SMNVEV (reference sequence). In nucleotides, the CDR3 is TGTGCCAGCAGTTCCTCCCTCCGGGACGGGAACACTGAAGCTTTCTTT. The encoded protein is CASSSSLRDGNTEAFF.

The V and J genes are TRBV4-1 and TRBJ1-5, with D possibly matching TRBD1 (5 bases). The V and J ends lost 1 base and 5 bases respectively, with 12 bases between them. Germline V gene data show CDR1 as MGHRA and CDR2 as YSYEKL. This CDR3 has 15 amino acids. CDR3 sequence: CASSQGGGAYQPQHF. DNA of the CDR3: TGCGCCAGCAGCCAAGGGGGAGGGGCATATCAGCCCCAGCATTTT.

The chain carries TRBV7-9 and TRBJ2-5, with 10 bases fitting TRBD1. The CDR3 length is 18 residues. CDR1 is SEHNR, CDR2 FQNEAQ, per germline (reference sequence). V lost 5 bases, J lost 6 bases, and 18 bases stayed unmatched. This CDR3 reads CASSRDPGQGYGVKTQYF. DNA of the CDR3: TGTGCCAGCAGCAGAGATCCGGGACAGGGGTATGGAGTAAAGACCCAGTACTTC.

The CDR3 loop is CASSPGWGEKLFF. The CDR3 DNA reads as TGTGCCAGCAGTCCAGGGTGGGGGGAAAAACTGTTTTTT. The rearrangement links TRBV2 to TRBJ1-4, with D maybe TRBD1 (5 bases). V lost 5 bases and J lost 8, with 12 bases in between. The CDR3 is 13 amino acids. Germline V lookup: CDR1 SNHLY, CDR2 FYNNEI. The complete variable domain, with remaining parts taken from reference TRBV2 and TRBJ1-4, reads EPEVTQTPSHQVTQMGQEVILRCVPISNHLYFYWYRQILGQKVEFLVSFYNNEISEKSEIFDDQFSVERPDGSNFTLKIRSTKLEDSAMYFCASSPGWGEKLFFGSGTQLSVL.

In nucleotides, the CDR3 is TGTGCCAGCAGCTTGCCGGCACCTAATCAGCCCCAGCATTTT. This translates into CASSLPAPNQPQHF. The chain links TRBV5-8 to TRBJ1-5; D is unresolved. V dropped 1 base and J dropped 4 bases, with 9 bases sitting between them. CDR3 length: 14 residues. Germline CDR1 reads SGHTS; CDR2 reads YDEGEE.